Detailed here is one T cell receptor beta chain. As originally analysed: Between roughly 20,000 and 700,000 TCRs appeared in each sample, and the median stood at around 92,000. One entry per CDR3 protein, called by TCRdb with MiXCR from the RACE reads. TCRdb, not the original authors, processed these V and J calls. Altogether approximately 90,000 distinct CDR3 sequences are present, 27% being singletons, with the ten largest covering around a tenth. These data belong to a study of human T cells and chemical hapten exposure. Across the whole study: Upper-back patches of 0.01% DPC were read at 6 days. Among samples, TCR yields varied mainly because of small differences in pooled library volume.

V lost 3 bases and J lost 0; bases outside the gene matches: 2. The CDR3 is made up of 13 amino acids. The germline V gene has CDR1 DFQATT and CDR2 SNEGSKA (reference sequence). Stated time point: patch test 3, about 24 weeks after DPC sensitization. Noted treatment: therapeutic diphenylcyclopropenone sensitization with weekly scalp DPC. Participating donors were patients with alopecia, aged 18 to 70 years, considered appropriate candidates for DPC. The gene calls are TRBV20-1 and TRBJ2-7; 7 nucleotides line up with TRBD2. This specimen was whole blood, taken in connection with sensitization to the hapten diphenylcyclopropenone (DPC). This TCR derives from a man aged 35 to 55 with alopecia areata. Some clones in this sample may be carry-over from other donors' samples. The CDR3 region is CSARRTSSYEQYF. DNA for the CDR3: TGCAGTGCTAGGCGGACTAGCTCCTACGAGCAGTACTTC.